This T cell receptor beta chain came from a study of CD8+ T cells in alopecia areata. Overall study: Treated patients were given 5 to 10 mg oral tofacitinib twice daily.

RNA, once extracted, was reverse transcribed into cDNA for use as the sequencing template. Generated by immunoSEQ multiplex PCR, the TCRdb table keeps only in-frame clones and is missing some. The table has around 200,000 clones, roughly 50% seen once. Treatment specified: oral pan-JAK inhibitor, 5-10 mg twice daily. Study-wide results and limits: In scalp, tofacitinib significantly decreased clonality and expanded CD8+ clones among the top 100. Many expanded lesional clones persisted in scalp and blood during tofacitinib treatment.

Note on this clone: Its antigen remains unidentified. An end of the junction differs from the germline gene, which may be a read error.

Looked up from germline, CDR1 is SEHNR and CDR2 is FQNEAQ (reference sequence). The CDR3 extends over 12 amino acids. The chain is built from TRBV7-9 and TRBJ2-4; no definite D call. The material was CD8+ T cells sorted from blood, obtained at week 24, from a patient treated with tofacitinib. This sequence was found in a human donor with alopecia areata. CDR3 coding DNA: TGTGCCAGCAGCTCAGTTAGAGGTCCGCTCAAATTC. It codes for CASSSVRGPLKF.